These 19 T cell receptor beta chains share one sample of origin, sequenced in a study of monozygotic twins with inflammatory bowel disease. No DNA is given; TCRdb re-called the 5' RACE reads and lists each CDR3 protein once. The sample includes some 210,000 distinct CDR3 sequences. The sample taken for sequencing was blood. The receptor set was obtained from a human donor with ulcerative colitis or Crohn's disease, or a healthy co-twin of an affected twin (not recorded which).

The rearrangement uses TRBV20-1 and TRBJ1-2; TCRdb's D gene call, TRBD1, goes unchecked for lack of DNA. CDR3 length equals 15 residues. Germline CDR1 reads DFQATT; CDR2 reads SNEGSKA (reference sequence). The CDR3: CSARPRDRTIYGYTF.

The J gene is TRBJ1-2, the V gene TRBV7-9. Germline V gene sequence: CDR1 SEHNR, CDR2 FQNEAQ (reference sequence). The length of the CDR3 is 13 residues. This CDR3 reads CASSLAQYYGYTF.

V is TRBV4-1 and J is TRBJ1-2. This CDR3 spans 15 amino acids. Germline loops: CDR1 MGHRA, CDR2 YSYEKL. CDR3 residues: CASSQRALANYGYTF.

CDR3 region: CASSQDRGRWDIQYF. The chain employs TRBV3-1 and TRBJ2-4. The CDR3 is 15 amino acids. The germline gives CDR1 LGHDT, CDR2 YNNKEL (reference sequence).

CDR3 protein: CASSIQGRLNNEQYF. The chain is built from TRBV19 and TRBJ2-7; no DNA is available, so the TRBD1 call from TCRdb remains unchecked. The CDR3 has 15 residues. The germline V gene has CDR1 LNHDA and CDR2 SQIVND (reference sequence).

CDR3 amino acids: CAISDLWTGGADTQYF. The V and J genes are TRBV10-3 and TRBJ2-3; checking the TCRdb D call of TRBD1 is not possible without DNA. Germline V gives CDR1 ENHRY, CDR2 SYGVKD. The CDR3 sequence is 16 residues long.

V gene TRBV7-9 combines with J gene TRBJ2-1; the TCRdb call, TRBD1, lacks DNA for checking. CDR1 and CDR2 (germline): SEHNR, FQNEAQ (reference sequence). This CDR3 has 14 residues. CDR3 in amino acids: CASSLGEGTGRQFF. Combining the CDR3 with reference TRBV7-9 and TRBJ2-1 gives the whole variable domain DTGVSQNPRHKITKRGQNVTFRCDPISEHNRLYWYRQTLGQGPEFLTYFQNEAQLEKSRLLSDRFSAERPKGSFSTLEIQRTEQGDSAMYLCASSLGEGTGRQFFGPGTRLTVL.

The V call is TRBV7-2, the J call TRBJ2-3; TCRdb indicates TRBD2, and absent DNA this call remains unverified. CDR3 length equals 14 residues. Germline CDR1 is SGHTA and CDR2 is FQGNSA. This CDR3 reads CASSALQGTDTQYF.

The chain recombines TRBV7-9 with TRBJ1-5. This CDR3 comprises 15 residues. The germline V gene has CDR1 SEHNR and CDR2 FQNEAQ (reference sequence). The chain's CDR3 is CASSQGTAHNQPQHF.

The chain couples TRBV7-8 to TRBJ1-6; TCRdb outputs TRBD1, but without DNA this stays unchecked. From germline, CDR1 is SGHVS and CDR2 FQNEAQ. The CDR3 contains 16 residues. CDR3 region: CASSFTGTGSNSPLHF.

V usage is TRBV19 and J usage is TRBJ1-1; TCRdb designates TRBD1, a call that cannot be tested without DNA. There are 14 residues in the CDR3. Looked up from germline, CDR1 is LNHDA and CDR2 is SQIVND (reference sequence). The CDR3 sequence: CASNMGPRGPEAFF.

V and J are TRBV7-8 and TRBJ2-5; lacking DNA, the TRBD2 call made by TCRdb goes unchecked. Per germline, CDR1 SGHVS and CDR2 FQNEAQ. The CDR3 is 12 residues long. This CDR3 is CASEGPQETQYF. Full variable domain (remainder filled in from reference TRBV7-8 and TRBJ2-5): GAGVSQSPRYKVAKRGQDVALRCDPISGHVSLFWYQQALGQGPEFLTYFQNEAQLDKSGLPSDRFFAERPEGSVSTLKIQRTQQEDSAVYLCASEGPQETQYFGPGTRLLVL.

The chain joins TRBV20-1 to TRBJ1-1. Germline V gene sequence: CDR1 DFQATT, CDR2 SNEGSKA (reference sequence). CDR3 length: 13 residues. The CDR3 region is CSAPFGGGSEAFF.

The CDR3 protein is CSVEDPRGPDTQYF. The chain links TRBV29-1 to TRBJ2-3; TCRdb selects TRBD1, and the lack of DNA leaves this call unchecked. The germline V gene encodes CDR1 SQVTM and CDR2 ANQGSEA. The CDR3 has 14 amino acids.

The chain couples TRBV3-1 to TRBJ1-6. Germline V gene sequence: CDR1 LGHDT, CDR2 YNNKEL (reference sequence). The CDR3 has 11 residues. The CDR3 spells CASSGRESLHF.

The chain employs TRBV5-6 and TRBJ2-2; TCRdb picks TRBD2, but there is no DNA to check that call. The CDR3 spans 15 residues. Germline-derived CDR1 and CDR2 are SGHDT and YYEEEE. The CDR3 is CASSYESGGTGELFF.

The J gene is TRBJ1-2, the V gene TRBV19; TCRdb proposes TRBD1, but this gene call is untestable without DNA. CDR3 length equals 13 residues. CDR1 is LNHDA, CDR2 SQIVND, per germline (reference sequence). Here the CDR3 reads CASSIEGRGGYTF.

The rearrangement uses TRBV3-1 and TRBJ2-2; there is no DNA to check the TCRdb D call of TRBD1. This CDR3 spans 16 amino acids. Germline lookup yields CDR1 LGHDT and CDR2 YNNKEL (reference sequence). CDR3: CASSQPTGVGTGELFF.

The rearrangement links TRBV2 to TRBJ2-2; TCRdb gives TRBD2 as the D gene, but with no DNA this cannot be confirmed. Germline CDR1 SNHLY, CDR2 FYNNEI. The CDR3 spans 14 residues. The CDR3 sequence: CASSEGSGTGELFF.